What follows are 5 T cell receptor beta chains derived from one specimen sequenced in a study of Ad26.COV2.S vaccination and SARS-CoV-2 variants. As for treatment: around 19 received Ad26.COV2.S at low or high dose, single or two shots; five or six received placebo; per-sample allocation not given. Collection of the samples took place on day 63 after the first injection of vaccine or placebo. Libraries were prepared by immunoSEQ multiplex PCR; TCRdb keeps only in-frame clonotypes and omits some of them. The top ten clones hold around 1.7% of a sample with 350,000 to 450,000 clones, 80% to 95% of them seen once. The sample consisted of peripheral blood, taken in a trial of Ad26.COV2.S vaccine versus placebo. The source is a person between 18 and 65 years old who received the Ad26.COV2.S COVID-19 vaccine or a placebo.

This clone was found once. This chain links TRBV18 with TRBJ1-1; D possibly corresponds to TRBD1 (5 bases). The germline V gene encodes CDR1 KGHSH and CDR2 LQKENI. V was pared by 3 bases and J by 6 bases, with 20 bases between. The length of the CDR3 is 16 residues. The CDR3 region has the DNA TGTGCCAGCTCACCCTCAGCGGGGCCGGGGGGATCTGAAGCTTTCTTT. Residues: CASSPSAGPGGSEAFF.

V and J are TRBV28 and TRBJ2-7; the match to TRBD1 covers 12 bases. Trimming took 2 bases from V and 5 from J; bases not matched to a gene: 4. The CDR3 contains 15 residues. CDR1 and CDR2 (germline): MDHEN, SYDVKM. The CDR3 DNA is TGTGCCAGCAGTTTAGGGGGACAGGGGGCCGACGAGCAGTACTTC. Translation gives CASSLGGQGADEQYF.

The chain couples TRBV6-2 or TRBV6-3 to TRBJ1-5; D possibly corresponds to TRBD1 (5 bases). The germline CDR1 and CDR2 sequences are MNHEY and SVGEGT. V dropped 2 bases and J dropped 0 bases, with 8 bases sitting between them. The CDR3 is made up of 15 amino acids. CDR3 loop: CASSYATVSNQPQHF. CDR3 nucleotides: TGTGCCAGCAGTTACGCGACAGTTAGCAATCAGCCCCAGCATTTT.

This chain uses TRBV7-6 with TRBJ2-2, with unresolved D. The ends were cut back, 4 bases at V and 4 bases at J, with 16 bases in the middle. Germline CDR1 reads SGHVS; CDR2 reads FNYEAQ. There are 16 residues in the CDR3. The CDR3 loop reads CASSWTDDPGTGELFF. DNA of the CDR3: TGTGCCAGCAGCTGGACGGACGATCCGGGCACCGGGGAGCTGTTTTTT.

This clone was counted a single time. The V and J genes are TRBV29-1 and TRBJ2-4; 9 bases align to TRBD1. This CDR3 spans 13 amino acids. Trimming cost V 4 bases and J 6 bases; bases outside gene matches: 4. Germline V gene data show CDR1 as SQVTM and CDR2 as ANQGSEA. For the CDR3, the DNA is TGCAGCGTTGGCGGGACAGGGTTAAACATTCAGTACTTC. This codes for CSVGGTGLNIQYF.